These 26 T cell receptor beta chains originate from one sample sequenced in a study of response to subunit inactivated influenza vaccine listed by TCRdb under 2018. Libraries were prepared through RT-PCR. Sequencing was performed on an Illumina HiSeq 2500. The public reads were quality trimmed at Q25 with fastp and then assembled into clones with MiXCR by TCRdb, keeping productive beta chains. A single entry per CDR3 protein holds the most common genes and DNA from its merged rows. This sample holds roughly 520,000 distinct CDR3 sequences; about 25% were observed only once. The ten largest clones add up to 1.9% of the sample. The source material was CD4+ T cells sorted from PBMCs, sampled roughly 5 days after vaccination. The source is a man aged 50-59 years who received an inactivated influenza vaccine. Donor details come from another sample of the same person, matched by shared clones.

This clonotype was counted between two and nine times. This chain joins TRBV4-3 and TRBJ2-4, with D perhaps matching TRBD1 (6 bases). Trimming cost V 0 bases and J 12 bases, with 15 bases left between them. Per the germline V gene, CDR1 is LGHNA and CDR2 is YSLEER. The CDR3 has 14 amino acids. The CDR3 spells CASSQDTARDNQYF. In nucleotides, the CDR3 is TGCGCCAGCAGCCAAGATACCGCCCGGGACAATCAGTACTTC.

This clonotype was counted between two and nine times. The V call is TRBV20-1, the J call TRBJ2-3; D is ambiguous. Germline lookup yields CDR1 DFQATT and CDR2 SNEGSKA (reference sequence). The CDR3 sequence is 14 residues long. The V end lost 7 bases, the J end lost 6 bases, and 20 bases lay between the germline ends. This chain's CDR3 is CSVQSAQRVDTQYF. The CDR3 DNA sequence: TGCAGTGTCCAGTCGGCACAGCGCGTGGATACGCAGTATTTT.

CDR3: CASSLDGAAGNEQFF. DNA for the CDR3: TGTGCCAGCAGCTTAGATGGGGCGGCCGGCAATGAGCAGTTCTTC. This sequence joins TRBV7-2 and TRBJ2-1, with D possibly matching TRBD1 (5 bases). CDR1 SGHTA and CDR2 FQGNSA come from the germline V gene. The germline V and J ends were trimmed by 1 base and 6 bases, with 13 bases remaining between them. The CDR3 runs to 15 residues.

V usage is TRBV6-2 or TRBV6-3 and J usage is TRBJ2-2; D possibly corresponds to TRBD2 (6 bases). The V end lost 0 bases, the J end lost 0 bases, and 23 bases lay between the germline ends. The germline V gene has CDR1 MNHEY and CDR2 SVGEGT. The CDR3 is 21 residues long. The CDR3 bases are TGTGCCAGCAGTTACTCGAGGGGAGGAGGCAGCTTAACAGCGAACACCGGGGAGCTGTTTTTT. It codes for CASSYSRGGGSLTANTGELFF.

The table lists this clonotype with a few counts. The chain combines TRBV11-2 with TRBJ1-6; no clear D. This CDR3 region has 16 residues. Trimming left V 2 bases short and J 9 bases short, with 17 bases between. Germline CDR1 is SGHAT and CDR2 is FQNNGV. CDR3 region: CASSLNGRATASPLHF. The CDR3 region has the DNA TGTGCCAGCAGCTTAAATGGGAGGGCTACAGCTTCACCCCTCCACTTT.

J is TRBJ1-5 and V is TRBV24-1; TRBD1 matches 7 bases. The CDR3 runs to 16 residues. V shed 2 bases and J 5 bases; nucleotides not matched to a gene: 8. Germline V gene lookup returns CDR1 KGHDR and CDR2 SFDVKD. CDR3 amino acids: CATSDSQGSGYQPQHF. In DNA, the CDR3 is TGTGCCACCAGTGATTCACAGGGGTCCGGTTATCAGCCCCAGCATTTT.

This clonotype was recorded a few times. The CDR3 loop is CASSWDRGTYSNQPQHF. The CDR3 DNA reads as TGTGCCAGCAGTTGGGACAGGGGCACCTATAGCAATCAGCCCCAGCATTTT. The chain combines TRBV12-3 or TRBV12-4 with TRBJ1-5; TRBD1 matches 10 bases. V shed 4 bases and J 0 bases; nucleotides not matched to a gene: 6. The CDR3 sequence is 17 residues long.

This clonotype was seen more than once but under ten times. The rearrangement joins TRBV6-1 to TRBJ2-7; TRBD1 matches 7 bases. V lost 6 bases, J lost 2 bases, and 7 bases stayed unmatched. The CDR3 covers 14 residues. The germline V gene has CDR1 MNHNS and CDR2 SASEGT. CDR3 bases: TGTGCCAGCAGGACGACAGGGCTCGCCTACGAGCAGTACTTC. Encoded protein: CASRTTGLAYEQYF.

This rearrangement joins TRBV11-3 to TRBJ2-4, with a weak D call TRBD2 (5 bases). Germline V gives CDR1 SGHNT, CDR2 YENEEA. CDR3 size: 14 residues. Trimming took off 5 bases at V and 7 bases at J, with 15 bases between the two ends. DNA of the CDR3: TGTGCCAGCAGCCCAGAGGGTAGCACGAACATTCAGTACTTC. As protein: CASSPEGSTNIQYF. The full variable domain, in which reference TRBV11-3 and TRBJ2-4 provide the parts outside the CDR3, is EAGVVQSPRYKIIEKKQPVAFWCNPISGHNTLYWYLQNLGQGPELLIRYENEEAVDDSQLPKDRFSAERLKGVDSTLKIQPAELGDSAVYLCASSPEGSTNIQYFGAGTRLSVL.

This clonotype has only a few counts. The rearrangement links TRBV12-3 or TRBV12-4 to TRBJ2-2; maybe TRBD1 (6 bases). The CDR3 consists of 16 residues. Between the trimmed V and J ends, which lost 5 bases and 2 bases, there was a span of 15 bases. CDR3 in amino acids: CASSPDSGQNTGELFF. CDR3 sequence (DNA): TGTGCCAGCAGTCCCGACTCGGGACAAAACACCGGGGAGCTGTTTTTT.

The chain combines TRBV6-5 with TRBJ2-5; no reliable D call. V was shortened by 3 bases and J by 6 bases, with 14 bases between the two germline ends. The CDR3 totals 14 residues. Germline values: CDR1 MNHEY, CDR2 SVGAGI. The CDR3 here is CASSYSYAEKTQYF. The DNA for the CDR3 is TGTGCCAGCAGTTATTCCTACGCTGAAAAGACCCAGTACTTC.

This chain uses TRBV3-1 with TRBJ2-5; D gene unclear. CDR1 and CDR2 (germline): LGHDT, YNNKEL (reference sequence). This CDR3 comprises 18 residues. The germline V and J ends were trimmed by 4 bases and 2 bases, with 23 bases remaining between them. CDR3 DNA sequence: TGTGCCAGCAGCCCCCTATTCGGGCGAGAAGGTAATCAAGAGACCCAGTACTTC. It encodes CASSPLFGREGNQETQYF.

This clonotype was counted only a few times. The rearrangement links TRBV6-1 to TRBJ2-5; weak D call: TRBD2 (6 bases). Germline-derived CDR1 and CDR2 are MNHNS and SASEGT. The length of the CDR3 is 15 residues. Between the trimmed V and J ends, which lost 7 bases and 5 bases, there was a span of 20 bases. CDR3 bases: TGTGCCAGCAACAAGGTCGCCGGGGGAAGGGAGACCCAGTACTTC. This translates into CASNKVAGGRETQYF.

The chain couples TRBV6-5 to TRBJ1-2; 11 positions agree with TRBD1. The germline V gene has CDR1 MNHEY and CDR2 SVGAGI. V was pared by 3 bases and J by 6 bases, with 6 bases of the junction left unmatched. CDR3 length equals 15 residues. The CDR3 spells CASSYYPGQGDGYTF. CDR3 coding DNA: TGTGCCAGCAGTTATTACCCGGGACAGGGGGATGGCTACACCTTC.

The CDR3 bases are TGCGCCAGCAGCCAAGTGAACAGGGCCGGGGAGCTGTTTTTT. Protein product: CASSQVNRAGELFF. The J gene is TRBJ2-2, the V gene TRBV4-3; TRBD1 is a possible D gene (6 bases). Germline V lookup: CDR1 LGHNA, CDR2 YSLEER. The CDR3 covers 14 residues. V lost 1 base and J lost 6, with 9 bases in between.

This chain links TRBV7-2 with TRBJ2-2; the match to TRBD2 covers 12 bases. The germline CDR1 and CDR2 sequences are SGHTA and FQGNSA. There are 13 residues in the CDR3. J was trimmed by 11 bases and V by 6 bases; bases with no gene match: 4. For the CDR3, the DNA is TGTGCCAGCAGAGGACTAGCGGGAAGTGAGCTGTTTTTT. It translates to CASRGLAGSELFF.

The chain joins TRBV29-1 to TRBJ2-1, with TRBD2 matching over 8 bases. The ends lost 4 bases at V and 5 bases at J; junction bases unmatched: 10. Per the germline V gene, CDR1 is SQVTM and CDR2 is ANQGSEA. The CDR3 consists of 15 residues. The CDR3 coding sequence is TGCAGCGTTGGGTCTAGACTAGCGTATAACAATGAGCAGTTCTTC. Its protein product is CSVGSRLAYNNEQFF.

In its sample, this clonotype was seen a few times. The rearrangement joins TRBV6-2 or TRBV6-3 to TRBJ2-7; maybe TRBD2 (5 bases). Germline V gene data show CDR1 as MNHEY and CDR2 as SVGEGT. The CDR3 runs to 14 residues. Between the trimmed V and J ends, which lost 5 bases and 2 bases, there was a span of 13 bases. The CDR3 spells CASSQLTGTYEQYF. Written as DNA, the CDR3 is TGTGCCAGCAGTCAACTAACCGGGACCTACGAGCAGTACTTC.

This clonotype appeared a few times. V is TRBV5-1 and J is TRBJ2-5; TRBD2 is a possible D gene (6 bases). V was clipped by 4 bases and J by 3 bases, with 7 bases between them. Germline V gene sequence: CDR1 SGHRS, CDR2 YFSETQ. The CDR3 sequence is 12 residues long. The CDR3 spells CASSASEETQYF. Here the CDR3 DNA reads TGCGCCAGCAGCGCTAGCGAAGAGACCCAGTACTTC.

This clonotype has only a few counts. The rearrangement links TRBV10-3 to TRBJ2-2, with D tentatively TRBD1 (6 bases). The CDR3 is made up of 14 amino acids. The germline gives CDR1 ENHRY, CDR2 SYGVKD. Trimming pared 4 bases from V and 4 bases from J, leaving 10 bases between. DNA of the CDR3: TGTGCCATCAGTGGACAGGTCGTCACCGGGGAGCTGTTTTTT. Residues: CAISGQVVTGELFF.

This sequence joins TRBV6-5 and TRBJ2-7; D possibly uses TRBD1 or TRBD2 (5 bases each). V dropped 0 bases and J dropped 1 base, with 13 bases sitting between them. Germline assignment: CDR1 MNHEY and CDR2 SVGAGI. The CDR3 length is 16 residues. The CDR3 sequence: CASSYSRDGGSYEQYF. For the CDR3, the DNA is TGTGCCAGCAGTTACTCGAGGGACGGAGGTTCCTACGAGCAGTACTTC.

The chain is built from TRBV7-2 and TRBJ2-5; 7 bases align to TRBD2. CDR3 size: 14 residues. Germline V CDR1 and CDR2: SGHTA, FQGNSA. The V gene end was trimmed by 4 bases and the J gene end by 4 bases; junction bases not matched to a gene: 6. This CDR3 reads CASSSSSGRETQYF. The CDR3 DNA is TGTGCCAGCAGCTCTAGTAGCGGGCGAGAGACCCAGTACTTC.

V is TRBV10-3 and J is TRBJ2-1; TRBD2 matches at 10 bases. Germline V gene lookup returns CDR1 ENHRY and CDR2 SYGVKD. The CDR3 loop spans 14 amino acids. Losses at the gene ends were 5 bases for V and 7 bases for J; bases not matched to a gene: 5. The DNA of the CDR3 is TGTGCCATCAGTAGCGGGGGGGCCGTTAATGAGCAGTTCTTC. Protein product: CAISSGGAVNEQFF.

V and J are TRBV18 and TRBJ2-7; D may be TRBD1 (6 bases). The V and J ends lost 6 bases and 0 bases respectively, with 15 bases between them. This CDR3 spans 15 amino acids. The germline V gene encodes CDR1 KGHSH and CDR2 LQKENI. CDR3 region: CASSPTLGGSYEQYF. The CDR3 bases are TGTGCCAGCTCGCCTACCTTAGGGGGCTCCTACGAGCAGTACTTC.

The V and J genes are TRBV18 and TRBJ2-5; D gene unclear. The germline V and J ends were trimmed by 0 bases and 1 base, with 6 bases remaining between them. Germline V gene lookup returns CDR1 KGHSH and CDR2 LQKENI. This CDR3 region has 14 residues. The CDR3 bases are TGTGCCAGCTCACCACCTCGCACCCAAGAGACCCAGTACTTC. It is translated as CASSPPRTQETQYF.

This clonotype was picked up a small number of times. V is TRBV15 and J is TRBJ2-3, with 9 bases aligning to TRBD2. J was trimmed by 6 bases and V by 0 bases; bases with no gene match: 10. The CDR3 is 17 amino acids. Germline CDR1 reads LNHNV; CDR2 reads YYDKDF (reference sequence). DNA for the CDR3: TGTGCCACCAGCAGAGATCTTTTTGCGGGGGGGCCGGATACGCAGTATTTT. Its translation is CATSRDLFAGGPDTQYF.